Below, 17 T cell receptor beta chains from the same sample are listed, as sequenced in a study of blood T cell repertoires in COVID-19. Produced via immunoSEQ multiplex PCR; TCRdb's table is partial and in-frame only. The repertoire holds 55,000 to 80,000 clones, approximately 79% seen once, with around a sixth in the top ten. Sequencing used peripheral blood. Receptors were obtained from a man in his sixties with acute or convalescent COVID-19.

This chain's CDR3 is CASSFTANEQFF. As DNA, the CDR3 is TGTGCCAGCAGTTTTACAGCCAATGAGCAGTTCTTC. V gene TRBV28 combines with J gene TRBJ2-1; no reliable D call. V shed 3 bases and J shed 6 bases, with 6 bases lying between them. The length of the CDR3 is 12 residues. From germline, CDR1 is MDHEN and CDR2 SYDVKM.

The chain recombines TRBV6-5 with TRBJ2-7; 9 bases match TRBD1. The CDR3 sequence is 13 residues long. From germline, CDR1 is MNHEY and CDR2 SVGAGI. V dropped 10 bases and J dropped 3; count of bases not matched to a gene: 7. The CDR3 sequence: CATNRGLHYEQYF. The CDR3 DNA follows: TGTGCCACCAACAGGGGGCTCCACTACGAGCAGTACTTC.

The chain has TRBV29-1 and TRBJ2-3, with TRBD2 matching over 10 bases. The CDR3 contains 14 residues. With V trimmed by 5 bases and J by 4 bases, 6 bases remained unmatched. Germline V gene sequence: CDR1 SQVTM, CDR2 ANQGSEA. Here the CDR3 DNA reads TGCAGCGTTCTGCTAGCGGGAGCCGCAGATACGCAGTATTTT. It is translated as CSVLLAGAADTQYF.

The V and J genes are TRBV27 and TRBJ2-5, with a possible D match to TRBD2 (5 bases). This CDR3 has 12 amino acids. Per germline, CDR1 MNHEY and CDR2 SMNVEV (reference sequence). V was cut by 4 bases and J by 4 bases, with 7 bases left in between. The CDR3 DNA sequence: TGTGCCAGCAGTTATGCGGGAGAGACCCAGTACTTC. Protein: CASSYAGETQYF.

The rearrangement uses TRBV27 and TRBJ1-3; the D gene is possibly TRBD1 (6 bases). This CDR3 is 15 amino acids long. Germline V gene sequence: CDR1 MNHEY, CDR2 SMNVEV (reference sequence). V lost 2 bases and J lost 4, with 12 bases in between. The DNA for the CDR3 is TGTGCCAGCAGTTTAGGGAGGGGGTCGGGAAACACCATATATTTT. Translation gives CASSLGRGSGNTIYF.

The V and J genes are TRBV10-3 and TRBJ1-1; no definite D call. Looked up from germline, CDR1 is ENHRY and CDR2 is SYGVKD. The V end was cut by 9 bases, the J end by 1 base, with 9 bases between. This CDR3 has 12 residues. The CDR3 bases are TGTGCCATTGCGCCCGGGAACACTGAAGCTTTCTTT. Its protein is CAIAPGNTEAFF.

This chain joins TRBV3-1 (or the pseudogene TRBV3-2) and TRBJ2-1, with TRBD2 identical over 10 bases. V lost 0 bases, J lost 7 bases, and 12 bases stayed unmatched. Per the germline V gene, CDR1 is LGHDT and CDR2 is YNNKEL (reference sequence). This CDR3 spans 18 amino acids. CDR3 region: CASSQDRLAGRGWNEQFF. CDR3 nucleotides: TGTGCCAGCAGCCAAGATCGACTAGCGGGCAGGGGGTGGAATGAGCAGTTCTTC.

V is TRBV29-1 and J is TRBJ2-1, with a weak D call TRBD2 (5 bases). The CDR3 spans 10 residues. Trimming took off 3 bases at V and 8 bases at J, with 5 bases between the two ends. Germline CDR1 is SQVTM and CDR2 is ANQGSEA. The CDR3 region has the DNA TGCAGCGTTGAGGAGGATGAGCAGTTCTTC. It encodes CSVEEDEQFF.

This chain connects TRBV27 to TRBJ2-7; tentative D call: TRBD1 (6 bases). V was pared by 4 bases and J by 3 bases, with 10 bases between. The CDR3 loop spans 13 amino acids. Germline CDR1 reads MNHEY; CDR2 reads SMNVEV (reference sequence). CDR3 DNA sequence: TGTGCCAGCAGTTCCCGGGACAACTACGAGCAGTACTTC. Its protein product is CASSSRDNYEQYF.

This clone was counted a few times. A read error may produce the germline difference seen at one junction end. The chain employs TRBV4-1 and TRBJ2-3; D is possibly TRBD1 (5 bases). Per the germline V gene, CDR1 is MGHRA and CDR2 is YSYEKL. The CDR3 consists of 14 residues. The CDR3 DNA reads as TGCGCCAGCAGCCAAGCGGGCGACACAGGTACGCAGTATTTT. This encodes CASSQAGDTGTQYF.

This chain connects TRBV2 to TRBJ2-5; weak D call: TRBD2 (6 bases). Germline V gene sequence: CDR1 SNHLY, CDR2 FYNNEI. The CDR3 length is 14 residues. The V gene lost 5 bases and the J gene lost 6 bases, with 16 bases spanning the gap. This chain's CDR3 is CASSRDSNIQTQYF. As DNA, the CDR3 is TGTGCCAGCAGTCGGGACTCCAATATCCAGACCCAGTACTTC.

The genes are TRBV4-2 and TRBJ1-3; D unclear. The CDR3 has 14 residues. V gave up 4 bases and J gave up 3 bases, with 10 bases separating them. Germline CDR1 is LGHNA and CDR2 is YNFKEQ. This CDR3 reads CASSPGSDGNTIYF. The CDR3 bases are TGTGCCAGCAGCCCGGGGTCCGATGGAAACACCATATATTTT.

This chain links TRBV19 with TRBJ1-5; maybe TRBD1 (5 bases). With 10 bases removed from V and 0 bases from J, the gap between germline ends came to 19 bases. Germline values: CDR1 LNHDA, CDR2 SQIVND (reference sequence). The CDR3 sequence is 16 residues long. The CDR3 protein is CATKGRGYGSNQPQHF. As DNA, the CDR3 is TGTGCCACCAAGGGTCGGGGGTACGGTAGCAATCAGCCCCAGCATTTT.

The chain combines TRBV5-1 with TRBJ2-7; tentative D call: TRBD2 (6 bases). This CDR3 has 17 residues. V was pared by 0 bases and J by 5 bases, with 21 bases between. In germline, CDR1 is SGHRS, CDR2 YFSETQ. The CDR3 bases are TGCGCCAGCAGCTTGGCCGCGGGACTCCCAGGGAGGAACGAGCAGTACTTC. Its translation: CASSLAAGLPGRNEQYF.

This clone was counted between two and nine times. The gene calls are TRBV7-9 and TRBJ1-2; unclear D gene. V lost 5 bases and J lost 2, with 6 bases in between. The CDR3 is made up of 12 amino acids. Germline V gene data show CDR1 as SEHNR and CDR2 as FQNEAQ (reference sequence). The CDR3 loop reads CASSRQNYGYTF. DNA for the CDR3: TGTGCCAGCAGCCGACAAAACTATGGCTACACCTTC. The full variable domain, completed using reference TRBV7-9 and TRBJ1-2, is DTGVSQNPRHKITKRGQNVTFRCDPISEHNRLYWYRQTLGQGPEFLTYFQNEAQLEKSRLLSDRFSAERPKGSFSTLEIQRTEQGDSAMYLCASSRQNYGYTFGSGTRLTVV.

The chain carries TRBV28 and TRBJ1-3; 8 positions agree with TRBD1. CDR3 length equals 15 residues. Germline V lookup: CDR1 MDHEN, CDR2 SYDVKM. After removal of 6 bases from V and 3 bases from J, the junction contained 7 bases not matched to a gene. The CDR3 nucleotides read TGTGCCAGCAGAAGGACAGGGAACGGTGGAAACACCATATATTTT. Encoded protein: CASRRTGNGGNTIYF.

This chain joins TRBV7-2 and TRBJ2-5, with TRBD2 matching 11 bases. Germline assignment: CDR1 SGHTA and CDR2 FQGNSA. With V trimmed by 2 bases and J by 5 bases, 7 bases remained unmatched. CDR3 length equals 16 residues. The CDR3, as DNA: TGTGCCAGCAGCTTAACTAGCGGGAGTGTGTGGGAGACCCAGTACTTC. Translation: CASSLTSGSVWETQYF.